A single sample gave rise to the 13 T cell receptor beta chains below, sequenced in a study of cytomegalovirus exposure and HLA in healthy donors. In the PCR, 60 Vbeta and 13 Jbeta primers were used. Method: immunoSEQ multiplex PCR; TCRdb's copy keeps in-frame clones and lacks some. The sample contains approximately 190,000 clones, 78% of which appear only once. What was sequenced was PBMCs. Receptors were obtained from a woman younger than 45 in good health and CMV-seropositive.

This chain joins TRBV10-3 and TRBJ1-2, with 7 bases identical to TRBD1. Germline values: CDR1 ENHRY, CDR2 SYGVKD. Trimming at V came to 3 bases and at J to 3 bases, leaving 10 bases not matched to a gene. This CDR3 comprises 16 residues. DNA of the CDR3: TGTGCCATCAGTGATTCTTTCAGGGGGTCGGACTATGGCTACACCTTC. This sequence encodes CAISDSFRGSDYGYTF.

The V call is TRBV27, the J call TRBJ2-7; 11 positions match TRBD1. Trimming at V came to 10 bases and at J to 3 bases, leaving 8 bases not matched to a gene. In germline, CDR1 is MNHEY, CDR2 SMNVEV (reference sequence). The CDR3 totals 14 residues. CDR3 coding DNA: TGTGCCACCTCATGGGGGACAGGGGGCTACGAGCAGTACTTC. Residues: CATSWGTGGYEQYF.

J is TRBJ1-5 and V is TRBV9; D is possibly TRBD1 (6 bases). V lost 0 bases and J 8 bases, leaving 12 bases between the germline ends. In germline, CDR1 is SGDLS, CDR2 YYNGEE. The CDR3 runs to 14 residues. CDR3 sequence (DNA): TGTGCCAGCAGCGTAGGGGGAGGGGGTGAGCCCCAGCATTTT. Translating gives CASSVGGGGEPQHF.

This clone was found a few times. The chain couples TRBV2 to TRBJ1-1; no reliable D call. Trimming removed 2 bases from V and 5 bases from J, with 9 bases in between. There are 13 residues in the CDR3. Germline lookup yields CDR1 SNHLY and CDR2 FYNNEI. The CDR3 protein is CASSERGGTEAFF. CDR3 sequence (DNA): TGTGCCAGCAGTGAACGGGGTGGAACTGAAGCTTTCTTT.

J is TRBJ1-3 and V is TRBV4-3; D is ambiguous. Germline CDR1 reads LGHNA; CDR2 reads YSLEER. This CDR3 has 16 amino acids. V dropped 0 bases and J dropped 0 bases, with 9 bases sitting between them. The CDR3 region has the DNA TGCGCCAGCAGCCAAGATGCTCGGGGCTCTGGAAACACCATATATTTT. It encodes CASSQDARGSGNTIYF.

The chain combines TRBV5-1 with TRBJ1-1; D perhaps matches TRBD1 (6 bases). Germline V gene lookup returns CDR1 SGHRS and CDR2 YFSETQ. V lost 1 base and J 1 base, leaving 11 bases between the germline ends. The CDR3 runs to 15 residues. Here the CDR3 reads CASSLSQGPNTEAFF. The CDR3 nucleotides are TGCGCCAGCAGCTTGAGTCAGGGGCCGAACACTGAAGCTTTCTTT.

CDR3 sequence: CASSLDAYQETQYF. The CDR3, as DNA: TGTGCCAGCAGCTTAGACGCGTACCAAGAGACCCAGTACTTC. This chain links TRBV11-3 with TRBJ2-5; D ambiguous. Per the germline V gene, CDR1 is SGHNT and CDR2 is YENEEA. V was trimmed by 0 bases and J by 0 bases, leaving 5 bases between them. This CDR3 has 14 amino acids.

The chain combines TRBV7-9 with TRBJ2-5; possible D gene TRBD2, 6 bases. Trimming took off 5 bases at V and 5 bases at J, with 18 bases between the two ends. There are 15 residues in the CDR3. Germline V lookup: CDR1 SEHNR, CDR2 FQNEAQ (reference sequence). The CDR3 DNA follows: TGTGCCAGCAGCGTCTCCGGGACTGACGCGGAGACCCAGTACTTC. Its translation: CASSVSGTDAETQYF. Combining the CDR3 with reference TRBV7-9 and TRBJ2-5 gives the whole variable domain DTGVSQNPRHKITKRGQNVTFRCDPISEHNRLYWYRQTLGQGPEFLTYFQNEAQLEKSRLLSDRFSAERPKGSFSTLEIQRTEQGDSAMYLCASSVSGTDAETQYFGPGTRLLVL.

The CDR3 reads CASSQNLGLADNEQFF. In nucleotides, the CDR3 is TGCGCCAGCAGCCAGAACTTAGGACTAGCGGACAATGAGCAGTTCTTC. The chain recombines TRBV4-3 with TRBJ2-1, with 10 bases fitting TRBD2. V lost 3 bases to trimming and J lost 5 bases; unmatched junction nucleotides: 7. This CDR3 has 16 amino acids. Germline V gene sequence: CDR1 LGHNA, CDR2 YSLEER.

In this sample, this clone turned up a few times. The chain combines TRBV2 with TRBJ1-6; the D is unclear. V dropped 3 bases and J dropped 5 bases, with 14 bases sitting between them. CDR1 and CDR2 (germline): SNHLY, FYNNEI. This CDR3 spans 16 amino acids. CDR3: CASSDSSGANNSPLHF. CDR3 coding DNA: TGTGCCAGCAGTGACAGCTCAGGCGCGAATAATTCACCCCTCCACTTT.

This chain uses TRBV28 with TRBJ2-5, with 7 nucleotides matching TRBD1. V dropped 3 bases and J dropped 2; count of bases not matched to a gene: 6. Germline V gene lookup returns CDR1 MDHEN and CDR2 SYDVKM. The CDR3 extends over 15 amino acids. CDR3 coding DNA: TGTGCCAGCAGTTTCACTGGGACAGATCAAGAGACCCAGTACTTC. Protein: CASSFTGTDQETQYF.

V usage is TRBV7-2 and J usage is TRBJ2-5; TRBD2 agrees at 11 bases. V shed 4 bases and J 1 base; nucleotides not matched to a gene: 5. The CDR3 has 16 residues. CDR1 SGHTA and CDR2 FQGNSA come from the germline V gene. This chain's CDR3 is CASSSGLAGSQETQYF. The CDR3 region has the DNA TGTGCCAGCAGCTCAGGACTAGCGGGTAGCCAAGAGACCCAGTACTTC.

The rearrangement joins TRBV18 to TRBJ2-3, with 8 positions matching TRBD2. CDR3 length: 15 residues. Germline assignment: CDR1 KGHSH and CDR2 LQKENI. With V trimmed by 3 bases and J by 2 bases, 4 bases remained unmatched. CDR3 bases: TGTGCCAGCTCACCTCTAGCGGGCCACACAGATACGCAGTATTTT. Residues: CASSPLAGHTDTQYF.